This T cell receptor (beta chain) was documented in a study of T cells in Graves' hyperthyroidism and ophthalmopathy. Stable disease denoted Graves' hyperthyroidism without ophthalmopathy progression within 18 months. Source material for PBMCs was 9 to 10 ml fresh peripheral blood. Trimming took 5 bases from V and 0 from J, leaving 17 bases between them. CDR1 and CDR2 (germline): SGHVS, FQNEAQ. The CDR3 spans 17 residues. Amplification targeted TCR beta CDR3 regions from RNA transcripts. A set of HTBI primers served as the primers for a first-round RT-PCR of the TCR CDR3. TCRdb reprocessed the multiplex PCR reads with MiXCR, giving one entry per CDR3 protein. The sample shows approximately 740,000 distinct CDR3 sequences, 12% to 15% of them seen only once.

The TCR was taken from a young woman with Graves' hyperthyroidism. The chain joins TRBV7-8 to TRBJ1-5; no definite D call. Sequencing input: blood. CDR3 loop: CASSPDAQIYSNQPQHF. The CDR3 nucleotides read TGTGCCAGCAGCCCAGACGCACAAATCTATAGCAATCAGCCCCAGCATTTT.